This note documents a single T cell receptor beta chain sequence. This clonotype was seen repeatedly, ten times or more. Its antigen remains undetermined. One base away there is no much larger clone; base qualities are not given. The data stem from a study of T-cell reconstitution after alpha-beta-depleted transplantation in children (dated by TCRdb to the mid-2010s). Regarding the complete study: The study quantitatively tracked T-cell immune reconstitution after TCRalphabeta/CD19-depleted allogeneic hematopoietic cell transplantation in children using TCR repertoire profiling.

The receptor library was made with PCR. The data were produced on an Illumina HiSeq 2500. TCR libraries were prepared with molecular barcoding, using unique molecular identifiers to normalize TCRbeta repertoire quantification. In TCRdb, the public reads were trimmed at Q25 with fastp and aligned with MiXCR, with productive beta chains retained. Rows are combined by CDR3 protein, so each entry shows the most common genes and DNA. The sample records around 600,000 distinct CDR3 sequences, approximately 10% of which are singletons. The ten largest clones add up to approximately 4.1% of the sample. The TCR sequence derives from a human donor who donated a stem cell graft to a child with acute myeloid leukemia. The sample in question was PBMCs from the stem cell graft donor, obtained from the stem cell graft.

The CDR3: CASSLRGAGADTQYF. Read as DNA, the sequence is TGTGCCAGCAGCCTGCGGGGGGCGGGAGCGGATACGCAGTATTTT. The rearranged chain carries TRBV9 and TRBJ2-3, with 8 junctional bases fitting TRBD2. Spanning cysteine to phenylalanine, the CDR3 consists of 15 amino acids. The only DNA kept is the CDR3, 45 bases in frame from the first base. The germline V end is reduced by 4 bases and the J end by 6 bases; junction bases left unmatched: 10. The germline V gene gives CDR1 as SGDLS and CDR2 as YYNGEE.